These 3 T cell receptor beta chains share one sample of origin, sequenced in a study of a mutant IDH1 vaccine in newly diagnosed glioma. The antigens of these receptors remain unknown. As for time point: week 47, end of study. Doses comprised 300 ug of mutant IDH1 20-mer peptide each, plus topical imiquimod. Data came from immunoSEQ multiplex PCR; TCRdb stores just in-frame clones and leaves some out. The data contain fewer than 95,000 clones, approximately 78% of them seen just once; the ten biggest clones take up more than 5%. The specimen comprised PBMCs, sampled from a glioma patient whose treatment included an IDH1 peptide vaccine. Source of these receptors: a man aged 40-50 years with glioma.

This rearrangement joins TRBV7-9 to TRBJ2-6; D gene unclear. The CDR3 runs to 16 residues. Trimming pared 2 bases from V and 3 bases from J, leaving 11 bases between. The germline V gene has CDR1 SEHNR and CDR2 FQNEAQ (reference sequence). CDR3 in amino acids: CASSLFTVHGANVLTF. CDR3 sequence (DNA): TGTGCCAGCAGCTTATTCACAGTCCATGGGGCCAACGTCCTGACTTTC.

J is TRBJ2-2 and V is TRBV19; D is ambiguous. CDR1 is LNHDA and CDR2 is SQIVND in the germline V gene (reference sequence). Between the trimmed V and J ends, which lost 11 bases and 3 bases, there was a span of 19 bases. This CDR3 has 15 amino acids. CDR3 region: CASCALKTDTGELFF. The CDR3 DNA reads TGTGCCTCCTGTGCCCTAAAGACGGACACCGGGGAGCTGTTTTTT.

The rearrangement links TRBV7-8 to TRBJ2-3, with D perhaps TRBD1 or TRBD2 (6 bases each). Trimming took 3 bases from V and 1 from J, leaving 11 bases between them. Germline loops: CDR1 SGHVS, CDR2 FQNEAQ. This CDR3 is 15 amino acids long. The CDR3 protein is CASSLGRGGTDTQYF. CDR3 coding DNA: TGTGCCAGCAGCTTGGGAAGGGGGGGCACAGATACGCAGTATTTT.